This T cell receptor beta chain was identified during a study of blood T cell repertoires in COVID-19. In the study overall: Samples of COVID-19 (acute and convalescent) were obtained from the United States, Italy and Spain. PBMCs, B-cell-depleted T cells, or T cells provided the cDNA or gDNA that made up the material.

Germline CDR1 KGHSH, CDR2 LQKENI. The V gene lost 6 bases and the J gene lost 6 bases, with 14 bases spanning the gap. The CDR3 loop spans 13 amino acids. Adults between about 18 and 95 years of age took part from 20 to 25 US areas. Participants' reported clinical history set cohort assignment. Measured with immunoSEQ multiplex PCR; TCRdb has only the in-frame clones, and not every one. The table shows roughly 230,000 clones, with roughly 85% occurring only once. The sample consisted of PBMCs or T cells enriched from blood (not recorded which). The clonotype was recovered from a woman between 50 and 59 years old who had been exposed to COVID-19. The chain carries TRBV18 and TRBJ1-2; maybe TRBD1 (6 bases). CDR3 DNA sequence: TGTGCCAGCTCGTCGACAGGTCTGGATGGCTACACCTTC. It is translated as CASSSTGLDGYTF.